This TCR beta chain was captured in a study of vaccination effects on CD4 cells after COVID-19. Before sequencing, viral peptide pools were used by the ViraFEST assay to expand antigen-specific CD4+ T cells. A roughly 11-day culture period preceded the isolation of CD4+ T cells. According to PCR results, the person was infected with SARS-CoV-2 between March and December 2020. With an HIV-1 Nef peptide pool, the negative control culture was set up. CDR3 size: 16 residues. V was clipped by 3 bases and J by 3 bases; unmatched bases: 7. CDR1 is LGHNA and CDR2 is YNFKEQ in the germline V gene. A word on this clone: The antigen is not known.

Here immunoSEQ multiplex PCR was the method, and the copy in TCRdb shows in-frame clones only, minus some. This sample has roughly 57,000 clones; 75% to 85% occur once, and the top ten carry about 5%. The receptor's source is a human donor who had a prior SARS-CoV-2 infection. Sequences were derived from CD4+ T cells from PBMCs cultured with HIV peptides, sampled before COVID-19 vaccination. Indicated subset: HIV-1 Nef peptide pool negative control/reference culture. This chain connects TRBV4-2 to TRBJ2-7; the match to TRBD1 covers 11 bases. The DNA of the CDR3 is TGTGCCAGCAGCCATACCACCGGGACAGGGGGCTACGAGCAGTACTTC. It is translated as CASSHTTGTGGYEQYF.